This TCR beta chain emerged from a study of vaccination effects on CD4 cells after COVID-19. This table comes from immunoSEQ multiplex PCR, and its TCRdb copy is limited to in-frame clones, with some not included. The table lists tens of thousands of clones, 70% to 80% of them singletons. Study-wide results and caveats: Early post-infection timepoints were missing from the study, which also had few convalescent patients.

This clone was seen a handful of times. Its antigen is still unknown. Culturing for 9 to 10 days preceded CD4+ T cell isolation. Each person got two doses of an mRNA SARS-CoV-2 vaccine, BNT162b2 or mRNA-1273. Previously uninfected by SARS-CoV-2, the vaccine recipients also showed negative nucleocapsid antibodies. This receptor was identified in a human donor who received a COVID-19 vaccine. The sequenced sample was CD4+ T cells from PBMCs cultured without peptide, obtained after COVID-19 vaccination.

CDR3 region: CASSSGQGARGYTF. DNA of the CDR3: TGTGCCAGCAGTTCGGGACAGGGGGCTCGGGGCTACACCTTC. The chain has TRBV2 and TRBJ1-2, with 12 bases matching TRBD1. The germline CDR1 and CDR2 sequences are SNHLY and FYNNEI. Trimming took 5 bases from V and 8 from J; bases not matched to a gene: 6. The CDR3 is 14 residues long.